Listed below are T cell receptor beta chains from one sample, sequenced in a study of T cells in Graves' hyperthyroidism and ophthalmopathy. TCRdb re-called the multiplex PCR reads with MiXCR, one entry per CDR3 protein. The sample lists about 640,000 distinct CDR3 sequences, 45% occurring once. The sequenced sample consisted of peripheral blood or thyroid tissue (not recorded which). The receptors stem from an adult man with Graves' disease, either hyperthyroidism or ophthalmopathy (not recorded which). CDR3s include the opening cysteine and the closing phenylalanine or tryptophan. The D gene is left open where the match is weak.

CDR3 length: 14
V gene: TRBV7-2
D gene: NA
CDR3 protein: CASSLQGSTGELFF

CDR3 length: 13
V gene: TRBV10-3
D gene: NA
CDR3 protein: CAITQSSKNTIYF

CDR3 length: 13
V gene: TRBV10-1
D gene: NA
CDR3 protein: CASSDTVWGEQYF

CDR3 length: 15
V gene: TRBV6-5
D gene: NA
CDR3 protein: CASSYLRGTGYGYTF

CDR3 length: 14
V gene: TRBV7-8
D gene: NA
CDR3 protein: CASSYTTWSSPLHF

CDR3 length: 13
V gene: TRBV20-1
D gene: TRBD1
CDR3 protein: CSARTGSKGEAFF

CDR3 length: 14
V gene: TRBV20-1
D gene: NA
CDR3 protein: CSASGSGSSYEQYF

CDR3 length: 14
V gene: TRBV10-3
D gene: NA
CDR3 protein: CASSPWMEDEKLFF

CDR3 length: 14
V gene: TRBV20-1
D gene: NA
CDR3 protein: CSAGGERFNTEAFF

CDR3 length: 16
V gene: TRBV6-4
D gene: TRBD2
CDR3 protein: CASSDLGLAGTDTQYF